The T cell receptor (beta chain) under discussion was sequenced for a study of beta chain features in type 1 diabetes. Findings and limits, study-wide: Over-representation of high TCR-expressing cells was a possible consequence of cDNA sequencing. All four CD4+ subsets from Type 1 diabetes patients carried moderately but significantly shorter TCRB CDR3s. There was no resolution here of whether HLA type influences TCRB rearrangement. Patients' naive, central memory and regulatory TCRB repertoires appeared more alike than those of healthy donors.

Cells sorted by CD45RO/CCR7/CD25/CD127/CD95/CD27 comprised CD4+ naive, central memory, regulatory and stem cell-like memory cells. This clone was detected only once. The antigen is unknown. Germline-derived CDR1 and CDR2 are SGHTA and FQGNSA. The CDR3 consists of 13 residues. V was clipped by 3 bases and J by 4 bases; unmatched bases: 1. Of the isolated RNA, all was reverse transcribed, and so the sequenced material was expressed TCRB transcripts. Assay: immunoSEQ multiplex PCR; the TCRdb copy retains only in-frame clones and omits some. The table has about 700,000 clones, around 15% seen once. The chain couples TRBV7-2 to TRBJ2-5, with 8 positions matching TRBD1. Source material: naive CD4+ T cells from blood. This clonotype was obtained from a man aged 18 to 29 with type 1 diabetes. CDR3 loop: CASSFQGAETQYF. CDR3 bases: TGTGCCAGCAGCTTCCAGGGGGCAGAGACCCAGTACTTC.